What follows describes a single T cell receptor beta chain. As yet, its antigen is unknown. The data were obtained in a study of T-cell reconstitution after alpha-beta-depleted transplantation in children. Broader study findings: About two months after transplant, alpha-beta T cells reportedly came from several hundred expanded graft clones. T-cell counts and diversity were attributed mostly to newly produced T cells one year after transplant.

TCRbeta library construction was performed incorporating unique molecular identifiers. TCRdb reprocessed the PCR reads via MiXCR and lists one record per CDR3 protein. Here the sample spans over 120,000 distinct CDR3 sequences, 8.8% being singletons. The source material was PBMCs, mostly from graft donor cells, sampled 180 days after TCRalphabeta/CD19-depleted stem cell transplant. The clonotype comes from a female patient between 2 and 15 years old who had a stem cell transplant for congenital amegakaryocytic thrombocytopenia, so the T cells may come from the graft donor.

The CDR3 sequence: CASSPGHGATNEKLFF. CDR3 bases: TGTGCCAGCAGCCCAGGACACGGCGCAACTAATGAAAAACTGTTTTTT. The chain carries TRBV5-8 and TRBJ1-4; weak D call: TRBD1 (5 bases). V gave up 4 bases and J gave up 0 bases, with 13 bases separating them. This CDR3 contains 16 residues. From germline, CDR1 is SGHTS and CDR2 YDEGEE.